The 18 T cell receptor beta chains reported below all come from one sample, sequenced in a study of T cell responses to AZD1222 COVID-19 vaccine. This table comes from immunoSEQ multiplex PCR, and its TCRdb copy is limited to in-frame clones, with some not included. This table has around 67,000 clones, approximately 83% appearing once. Sequences were derived from peripheral blood, sampled 28 days after the second AZD1222 dose. All receptors come from an adult who received the AZD1222 COVID-19 vaccine.

V usage is TRBV2 and J usage is TRBJ1-5, with TRBD1 identical over 10 bases. The ends lost 5 bases at V and 9 bases at J; junction bases unmatched: 10. CDR3 size: 15 residues. Germline V lookup: CDR1 SNHLY, CDR2 FYNNEI. For the CDR3, the DNA is TGTGCCAGCAGTCTCCGGACAGGGGGTTACTGGCCCCAGCATTTT. Translation: CASSLRTGGYWPQHF. Full variable domain (rest looked up from reference TRBV2 and TRBJ1-5): EPEVTQTPSHQVTQMGQEVILRCVPISNHLYFYWYRQILGQKVEFLVSFYNNEISEKSEIFDDQFSVERPDGSNFTLKIRSTKLEDSAMYFCASSLRTGGYWPQHFGDGTRLSIL.

This chain uses TRBV7-9 with TRBJ1-2; D is unresolved. Germline V gene sequence: CDR1 SEHNR, CDR2 FQNEAQ (reference sequence). This CDR3 is 16 amino acids long. V was shortened by 0 bases and J by 2 bases, with 13 bases between the two germline ends. In nucleotides, the CDR3 is TGTGCCAGCAGCTTAGCTGCTTCGGTCGGAAACTATGGCTACACCTTC. It yields the protein CASSLAASVGNYGYTF.

The chain's CDR3 is CASSPNIDTEAFF. The CDR3 DNA reads TGTGCCAGCTCACCGAACATAGACACTGAAGCTTTCTTT. The chain carries TRBV18 and TRBJ1-1; D not resolved. Trimming removed 3 bases at V and 3 bases at J, with 8 bases between. CDR1 and CDR2 from the germline V gene are KGHSH and LQKENI. CDR3 length equals 13 residues.

This chain joins TRBV30 and TRBJ1-1, with 9 nucleotides matching TRBD1. Germline V gene sequence: CDR1 GTSNPN, CDR2 SVGIG (reference sequence). There are 12 residues in the CDR3. The junction had 6 bases not matched to a gene; V was cut back by 8 bases and J by 5 bases. The CDR3 region has the DNA TGTGCCCGGGAGGACAGGGGAACTGAAGCTTTCTTT. Protein product: CAREDRGTEAFF. The full variable domain, its missing parts supplied by reference TRBV30 and TRBJ1-1, is SQTIHQWPATLVQPVGSPLSLECTVEGTSNPNLYWYRQAAGRGLQLLFYSVGIGQISSEVPQNLSASRPQDRQFILSSKKLLLSDSGFYLCAREDRGTEAFFGQGTRLTVV.

V usage is TRBV3-1 (or the pseudogene TRBV3-2) and J usage is TRBJ2-2; the D is unclear. Germline V lookup: CDR1 LGHDT, CDR2 YNNKEL (reference sequence). The CDR3 is 16 amino acids. V was cut by 1 base and J by 2 bases, with 11 bases left in between. The CDR3 region is CASSQGPGDNTGELFF. The CDR3 DNA follows: TGTGCCAGCAGCCAAGGGCCAGGCGATAACACCGGGGAGCTGTTTTTT.

The V and J genes are TRBV29-1 and TRBJ2-7; TRBD1 agrees at 7 bases. Germline V lookup: CDR1 SQVTM, CDR2 ANQGSEA. The V gene end was trimmed by 7 bases and the J gene end by 5 bases; junction bases not matched to a gene: 14. The length of the CDR3 is 14 residues. The CDR3, as DNA: TGCAGCGCTGCAGTAACAGGGGTGTCTCACGAGCAGTACTTC. This translates into CSAAVTGVSHEQYF.

The V and J genes are TRBV9 and TRBJ1-2; D is perhaps TRBD1 (6 bases). This CDR3 contains 14 residues. The germline V and J ends were trimmed by 4 bases and 4 bases, with 14 bases remaining between them. Per the germline V gene, CDR1 is SGDLS and CDR2 is YYNGEE. The CDR3 sequence: CASSTLPGVYGYTF. CDR3 bases: TGTGCCAGCAGCACACTCCCAGGGGTCTATGGCTACACCTTC. Full variable domain (rest looked up from reference TRBV9 and TRBJ1-2): DSGVTQTPKHLITATGQRVTLRCSPRSGDLSVYWYQQSLDQGLQFLIQYYNGEERAKGNILERFSAQQFPDLHSELNLSSLELGDSALYFCASSTLPGVYGYTFGSGTRLTVV.

The genes are TRBV7-9 and TRBJ1-5, with D possibly being TRBD1 (5 bases). V shed 5 bases and J shed 5 bases, with 16 bases lying between them. This CDR3 contains 15 residues. Germline V gene lookup returns CDR1 SEHNR and CDR2 FQNEAQ (reference sequence). The CDR3 region is CASSGHGTPDQPQHF. The CDR3 nucleotides read TGTGCCAGCAGCGGTCACGGGACGCCTGATCAGCCCCAGCATTTT.

The chain uses TRBV15 and TRBJ1-1, with a tentative D call TRBD1 (5 bases). Trimming took off 0 bases at V and 5 bases at J, with 16 bases between the two ends. This CDR3 has 16 amino acids. Germline V CDR1 and CDR2: LNHNV, YYDKDF (reference sequence). CDR3 DNA: TGTGCCACCAGCAGAGATCTGGGGCCCGGGAAAACTGAAGCTTTCTTT. This translates into CATSRDLGPGKTEAFF. The full variable domain, its missing parts supplied by reference TRBV15 and TRBJ1-1, is DAMVIQNPRYQVTQFGKPVTLSCSQTLNHNVMYWYQQKSSQAPKLLFHYYDKDFNNEADTPDNFQSRRPNTSFCFLDIRSPGLGDTAMYLCATSRDLGPGKTEAFFGQGTRLTVV.

The chain recombines TRBV6-6 with TRBJ1-5, with D unclear. Germline-derived CDR1 and CDR2 are MNHNY and SVGAGI (reference sequence). V lost 6 bases and J 1 base, leaving 10 bases between the germline ends. The CDR3 loop spans 14 amino acids. CDR3 residues: CASSPVDSNQPQHF. The CDR3 bases are TGTGCCAGCAGCCCAGTGGACAGCAATCAGCCCCAGCATTTT.

Comment on this clone: Compared with germline, one end of the junction differs, possibly owing to a read error. The V gene is TRBV7-2, the J gene TRBJ2-7, with D possibly matching TRBD2 (6 bases). CDR3 length: 12 residues. Germline V gives CDR1 SGHTA, CDR2 FQGNSA. The CDR3 DNA is TGTGCCAGCAGCTTAGGGCCTCGGGGGATTGACTTC. It specifies CASSLGPRGIDF.

The J gene is TRBJ1-6, the V gene TRBV25-1, with a possible D match to TRBD1 (6 bases). CDR1 and CDR2 (germline): MGHDK, SYGVNS. V lost 5 bases and J 7 bases, leaving 18 bases between the germline ends. The CDR3 runs to 16 residues. The DNA of the CDR3 is TGTGCCAGCAGTCAAAAAAGGGGGGGAGGCAATTCACCCCTCCACTTT. Its protein is CASSQKRGGGNSPLHF.

As for this clone: One end of the junction fails to match germline, which may point to a read error. The chain uses TRBV25-1 and TRBJ1-1; the D gene is possibly TRBD1 (5 bases). The CDR3 sequence is 12 residues long. The germline V gene encodes CDR1 MGHDK and CDR2 SYGVNS. CDR3 nucleotide sequence: TGCCACCGGGCCCCAGGGACGGGGGAGGCTTTCTTT. Translation gives CHRAPGTGEAFF.

The chain uses TRBV11-2 and TRBJ1-1; 7 nucleotides match TRBD1. V dropped 6 bases and J dropped 5; count of bases not matched to a gene: 9. The CDR3 covers 14 residues. Germline CDR1 reads SGHAT; CDR2 reads FQNNGV. This chain's CDR3 is CASRPGQDGTEAFF. Written as DNA, the CDR3 is TGTGCCAGCAGACCAGGACAGGACGGGACTGAAGCTTTCTTT.

The rearrangement links TRBV3-1 (or the pseudogene TRBV3-2) to TRBJ1-2, with TRBD1 as a possible D gene (5 bases). V was pared by 0 bases and J by 7 bases, with 18 bases between. Germline V lookup: CDR1 LGHDT, CDR2 YNNKEL (reference sequence). This CDR3 contains 16 residues. The CDR3 DNA reads as TGTGCCAGCAGCCAAGATTCGCCGCGCAGGGTGGGTGGCTACACCTTC. Its translation is CASSQDSPRRVGGYTF.

V is TRBV6-6 and J is TRBJ1-4, with 9 nucleotides matching TRBD1. The CDR3 loop spans 15 amino acids. Trimming cost V 7 bases and J 8 bases; bases outside gene matches: 11. Germline values: CDR1 MNHNY, CDR2 SVGAGI (reference sequence). This CDR3 is CASNKGDRVGEKLFF. The CDR3 nucleotides are TGTGCCAGCAACAAAGGGGACAGGGTAGGCGAAAAACTGTTTTTT.

J is TRBJ1-2 and V is TRBV19; a weak D match, TRBD1 (5 bases). The germline gives CDR1 LNHDA, CDR2 SQIVND (reference sequence). Trimming left V 3 bases short and J 4 bases short, with 15 bases between. This CDR3 has 15 amino acids. CDR3 sequence (DNA): TGTGCCAGTAGTATCAGGGTGGAGTTGCCCTATGGCTACACCTTC. Translated, it gives CASSIRVELPYGYTF.

The rearrangement joins TRBV9 to TRBJ2-6; unclear D gene. CDR3 length: 15 residues. The germline gives CDR1 SGDLS, CDR2 YYNGEE. Trimming stripped 4 bases from V and 0 bases from J, with 8 bases between. The CDR3 loop reads CASSPQSSGANVLTF. CDR3 DNA: TGTGCCAGCAGCCCACAGAGCTCTGGGGCCAACGTCCTGACTTTC.